The present T cell receptor beta chain was sequenced within a study of cytomegalovirus exposure and HLA in healthy donors. For the study at large: Approximately 81% of 398 genotyped donors fell in the Caucasian-associated ancestry cluster.

A multiplex PCR was run with 60 Vbeta primers and 13 Jbeta primers. Some clones are missing from TCRdb's copy, which holds only in-frame ones; the method was immunoSEQ multiplex PCR. The sample lists about 130,000 clones; 75% to 80% were seen once. Study outcomes and limitations: When analyzed later, a missense DCLRE1C variant was found to be linked to TCR beta V- and J-gene trimming. The study reported that TCR beta sequences accurately predicted HLA-A and HLA-B alleles in most subjects.

V lost 0 bases to trimming and J lost 7 bases; unmatched junction nucleotides: 12. This CDR3 spans 17 amino acids. Germline V gene sequence: CDR1 SGHRS, CDR2 YFSETQ. Note on this clone: What it binds is not known.

In nominal health when sampled, donors likely had unrecorded immune exposures nonetheless. The gene calls are TRBV5-1 and TRBJ1-4; the match to TRBD1 covers 7 bases. The receptor was derived from a man younger than 45 in good health and CMV-seronegative. The sequenced material came from PBMCs. CDR3 sequence: CASSLGDRQGPGEKLFF. In DNA form, the CDR3 reads TGCGCCAGCAGCTTGGGGGATCGACAGGGTCCAGGTGAAAAACTGTTTTTT.